This T cell receptor beta chain emerged from a study of blood T cell repertoires in COVID-19. Cohorts were determined from participant-reported clinical history. Within 2 weeks before study entry, exposed participants met a COVID-19 case. Under the authors' procedure: For nucleated cells, counts were estimated from reference gene primer amplification. Sequencing was performed with immunoSEQ multiplex PCR; in TCRdb, only in-frame clones are kept and a portion is missing. From that table come the V and J calls and clone size; the DNA was used to work out D and trimming. The sample has 350,000 to 400,000 clones; approximately 91% are singletons. The J segment lost 8 bases and the V segment lost 4 bases, leaving 11 bases of the junction unmatched. This CDR3 has 15 residues. Germline V CDR1 and CDR2: SGHNT, YYREEE (reference sequence).

The specimen was PBMCs or T cells enriched from blood (not recorded which). The receptor comes from a middle-aged woman who had been exposed to COVID-19. V is TRBV5-4 and J is TRBJ1-2, with 10 bases fitting TRBD1. CDR3 protein: CASSPSGTGVRGYTF. DNA for the CDR3: TGTGCCAGCAGCCCGTCCGGGACAGGGGTCAGAGGCTACACCTTC.